This T cell receptor (beta chain) was observed in a study of cytomegalovirus exposure and HLA in healthy donors. Study results and caveats: The study put 150 or so TCR beta chains on its list as cytomegalovirus-associated. Most TCR sequences were seen very rarely across donors, but some public TCRs occurred in many. Both high specificity and high sensitivity reportedly marked the classifier's diagnosis of cytomegalovirus status.

As to this clone: Its antigen remains unknown.

Assay: immunoSEQ multiplex PCR; the TCRdb copy retains only in-frame clones and omits some. The sample contains 150,000 to 200,000 clones, 85% of which appear only once. The donors were members of the validation cohort, which comprised under 150 subjects and was separate from the first cohort of fewer than 700 subjects. The sample taken for sequencing was PBMCs. The origin of this receptor is a man aged 18 to 35 in good health and CMV-seropositive.

CDR3 amino acids: CASSLERGISNEQFF. The CDR3 nucleotides are TGCGCCAGCAGCTTGGAGCGGGGTATAAGCAATGAGCAGTTCTTC. This chain links TRBV5-1 with TRBJ2-1, with 7 bases aligning to TRBD2. The CDR3 covers 15 residues. Unmatched junction bases numbered 6, after V lost 0 bases and J lost 6 bases. Germline lookup yields CDR1 SGHRS and CDR2 YFSETQ.